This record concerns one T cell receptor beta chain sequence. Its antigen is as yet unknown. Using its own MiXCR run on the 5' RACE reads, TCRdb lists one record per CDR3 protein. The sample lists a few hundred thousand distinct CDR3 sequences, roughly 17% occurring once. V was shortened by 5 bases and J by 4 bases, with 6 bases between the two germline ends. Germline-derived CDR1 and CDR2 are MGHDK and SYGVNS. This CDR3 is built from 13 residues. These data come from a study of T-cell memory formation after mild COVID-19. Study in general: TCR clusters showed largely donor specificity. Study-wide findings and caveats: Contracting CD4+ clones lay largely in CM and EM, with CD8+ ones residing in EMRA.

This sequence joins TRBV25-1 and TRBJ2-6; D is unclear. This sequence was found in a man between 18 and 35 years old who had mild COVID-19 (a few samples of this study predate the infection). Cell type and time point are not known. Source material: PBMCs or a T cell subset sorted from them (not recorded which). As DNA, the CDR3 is TGTGCCAGCAGTCATACGGGGGCCAACGTCCTGACTTTC. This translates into CASSHTGANVLTF.